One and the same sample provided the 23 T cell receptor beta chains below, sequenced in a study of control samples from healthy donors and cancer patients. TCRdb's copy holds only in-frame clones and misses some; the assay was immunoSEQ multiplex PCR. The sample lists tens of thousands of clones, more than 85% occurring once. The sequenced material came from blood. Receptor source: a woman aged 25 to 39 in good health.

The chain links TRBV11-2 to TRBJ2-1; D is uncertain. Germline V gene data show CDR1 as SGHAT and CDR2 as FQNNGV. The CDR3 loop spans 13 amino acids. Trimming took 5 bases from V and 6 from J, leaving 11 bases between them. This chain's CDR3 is CASSNPSGNEQFF. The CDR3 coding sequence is TGTGCCAGCAGCAATCCGAGTGGCAATGAGCAGTTCTTC.

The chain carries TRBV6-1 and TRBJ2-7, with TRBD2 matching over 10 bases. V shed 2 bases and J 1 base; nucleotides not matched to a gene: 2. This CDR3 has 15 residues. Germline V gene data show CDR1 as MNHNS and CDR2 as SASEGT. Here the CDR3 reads CASSEQRGGSYEQYF. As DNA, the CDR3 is TGTGCCAGCAGTGAACAGCGGGGGGGTTCCTACGAGCAGTACTTC.

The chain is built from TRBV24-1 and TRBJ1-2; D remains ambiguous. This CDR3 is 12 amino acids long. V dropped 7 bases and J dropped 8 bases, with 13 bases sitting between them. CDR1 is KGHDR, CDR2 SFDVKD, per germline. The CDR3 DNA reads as TGTGCCACCAGAAGTGAGGGAAGCGGCTACACCTTC. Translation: CATRSEGSGYTF.

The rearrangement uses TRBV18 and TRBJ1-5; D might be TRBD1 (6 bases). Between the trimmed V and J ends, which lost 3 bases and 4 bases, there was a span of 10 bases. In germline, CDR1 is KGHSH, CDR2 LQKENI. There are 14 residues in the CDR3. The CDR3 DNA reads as TGTGCCAGCTCACCGGACAGTTGGAATCAGCCCCAGCATTTT. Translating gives CASSPDSWNQPQHF.

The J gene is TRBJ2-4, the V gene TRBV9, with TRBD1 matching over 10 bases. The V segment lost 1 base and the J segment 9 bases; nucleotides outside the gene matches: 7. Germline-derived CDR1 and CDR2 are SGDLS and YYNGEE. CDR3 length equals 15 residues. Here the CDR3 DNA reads TGTGCCAGCAGCGTAACGACAGGGGGCCTGAGCATTCAGTACTTC. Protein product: CASSVTTGGLSIQYF.

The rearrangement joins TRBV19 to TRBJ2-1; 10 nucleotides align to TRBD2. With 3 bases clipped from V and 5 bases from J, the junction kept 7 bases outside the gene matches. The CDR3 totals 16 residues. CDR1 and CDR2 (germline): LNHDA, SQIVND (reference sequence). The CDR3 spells CASSIHLGLANNEQFF. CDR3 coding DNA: TGTGCCAGTAGTATTCACCTGGGACTAGCGAACAATGAGCAGTTCTTC.

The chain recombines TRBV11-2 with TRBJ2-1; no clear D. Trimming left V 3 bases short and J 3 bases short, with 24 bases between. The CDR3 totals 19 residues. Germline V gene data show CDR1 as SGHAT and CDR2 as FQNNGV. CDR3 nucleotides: TGTGCCAGCAGCTTCCCCATTGGAAGGGCCGGTCTTCACTACAATGAGCAGTTCTTC. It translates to CASSFPIGRAGLHYNEQFF. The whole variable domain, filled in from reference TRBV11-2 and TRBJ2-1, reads EAGVAQSPRYKIIEKRQSVAFWCNPISGHATLYWYQQILGQGPKLLIQFQNNGVVDDSQLPKDRFSAERLKGVDSTLKIQPAKLEDSAVYLCASSFPIGRAGLHYNEQFFGPGTRLTVL.

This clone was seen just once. CDR3 sequence reads: CASSQTPPGTENTEAFF. CDR3 nucleotides: TGCGCCAGCAGCCAGACCCCCCCCGGGACAGAGAACACTGAAGCTTTCTTT. The V gene is TRBV4-1, the J gene TRBJ1-1, with TRBD1 matching over 7 bases. The V and J ends lost 3 bases and 1 base, in that order; junction bases with no gene match: 11. CDR3 length equals 17 residues. CDR1 and CDR2 from the germline V gene are MGHRA and YSYEKL.

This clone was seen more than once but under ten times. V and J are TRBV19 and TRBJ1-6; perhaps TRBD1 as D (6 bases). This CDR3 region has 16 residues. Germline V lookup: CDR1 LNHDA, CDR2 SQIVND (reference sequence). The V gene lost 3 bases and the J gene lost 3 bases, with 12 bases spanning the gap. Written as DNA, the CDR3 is TGTGCCAGTAGTATTCTCGGACAGCACTATAATTCACCCCTCCACTTT. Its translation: CASSILGQHYNSPLHF. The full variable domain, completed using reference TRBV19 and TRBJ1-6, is DGGITQSPKYLFRKEGQNVTLSCEQNLNHDAMYWYRQDPGQGLRLIYYSQIVNDFQKGDIAEGYSVSREKKESFPLTVTSAQKNPTAFYLCASSILGQHYNSPLHFGNGTRLTVT.

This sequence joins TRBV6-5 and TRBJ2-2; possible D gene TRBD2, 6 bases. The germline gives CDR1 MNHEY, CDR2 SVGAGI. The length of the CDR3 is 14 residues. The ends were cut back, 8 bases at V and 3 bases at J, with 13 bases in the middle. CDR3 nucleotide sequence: TGTGCCAGCGTCACATTAGCGGACACCGGGGAGCTGTTTTTT. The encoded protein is CASVTLADTGELFF.

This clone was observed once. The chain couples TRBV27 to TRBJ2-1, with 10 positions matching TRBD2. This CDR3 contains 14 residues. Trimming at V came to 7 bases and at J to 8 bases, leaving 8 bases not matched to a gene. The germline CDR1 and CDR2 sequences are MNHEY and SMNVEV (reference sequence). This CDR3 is CASTLAGGQYEQFF. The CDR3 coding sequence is TGTGCCAGCACCTTAGCGGGAGGTCAATATGAGCAGTTCTTC.

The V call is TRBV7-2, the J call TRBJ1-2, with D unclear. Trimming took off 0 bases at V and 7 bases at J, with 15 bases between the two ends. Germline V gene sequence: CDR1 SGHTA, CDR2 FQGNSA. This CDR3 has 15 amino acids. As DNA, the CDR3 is TGTGCCAGCAGCTTAGCGTTAGGGCCCGGTGGTGGCTACACCTTC. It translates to CASSLALGPGGGYTF.

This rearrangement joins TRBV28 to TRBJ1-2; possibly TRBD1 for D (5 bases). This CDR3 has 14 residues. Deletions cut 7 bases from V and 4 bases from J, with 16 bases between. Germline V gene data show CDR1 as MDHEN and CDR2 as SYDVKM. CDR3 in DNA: TGTGCCAGCACCCTCAGGGCCAGGGCCTATGGCTACACCTTC. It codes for CASTLRARAYGYTF.

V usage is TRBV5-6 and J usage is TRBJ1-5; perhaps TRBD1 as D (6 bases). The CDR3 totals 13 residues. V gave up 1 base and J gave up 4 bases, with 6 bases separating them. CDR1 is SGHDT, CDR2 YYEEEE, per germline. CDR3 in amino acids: CASSLRGNQPQHF. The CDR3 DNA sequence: TGTGCCAGCAGCTTGAGGGGGAATCAGCCCCAGCATTTT.

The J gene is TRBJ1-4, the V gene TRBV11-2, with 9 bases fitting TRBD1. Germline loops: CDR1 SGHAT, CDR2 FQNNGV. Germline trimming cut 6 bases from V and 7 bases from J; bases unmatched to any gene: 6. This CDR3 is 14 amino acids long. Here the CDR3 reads CASSYGTGTEKLFF. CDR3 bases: TGTGCCAGCAGTTACGGGACAGGGACTGAAAAACTGTTTTTT.

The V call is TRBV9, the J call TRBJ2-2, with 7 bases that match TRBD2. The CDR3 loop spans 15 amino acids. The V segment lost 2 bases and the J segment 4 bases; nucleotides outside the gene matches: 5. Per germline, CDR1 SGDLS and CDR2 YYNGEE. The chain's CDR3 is CASSVSGAVTGELFF. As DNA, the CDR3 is TGTGCCAGCAGCGTCAGCGGGGCTGTCACCGGGGAGCTGTTTTTT.

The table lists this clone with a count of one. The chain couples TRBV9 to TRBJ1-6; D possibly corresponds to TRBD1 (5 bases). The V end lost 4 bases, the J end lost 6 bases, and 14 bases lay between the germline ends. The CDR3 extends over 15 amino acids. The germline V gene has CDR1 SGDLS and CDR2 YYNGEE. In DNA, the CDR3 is TGTGCCAGCAGCCCGGGGGGGGAGATTAATTCACCCCTCCACTTT. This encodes CASSPGGEINSPLHF.

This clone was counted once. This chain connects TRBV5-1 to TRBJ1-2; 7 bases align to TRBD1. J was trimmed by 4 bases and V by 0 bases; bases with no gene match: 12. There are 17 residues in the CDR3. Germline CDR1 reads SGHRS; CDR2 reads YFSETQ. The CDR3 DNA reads TGCGCCAGCAGCTTGGTCCCAGGGGGTGAAGCGGGCTATGGCTACACCTTC. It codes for CASSLVPGGEAGYGYTF.

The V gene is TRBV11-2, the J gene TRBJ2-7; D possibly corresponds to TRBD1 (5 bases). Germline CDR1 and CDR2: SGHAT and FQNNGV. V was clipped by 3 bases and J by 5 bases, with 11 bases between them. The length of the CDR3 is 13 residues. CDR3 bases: TGTGCCAGCAGCTTCACGTCAGGGCACGAGCAGTACTTC. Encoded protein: CASSFTSGHEQYF. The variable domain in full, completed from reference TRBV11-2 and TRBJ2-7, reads EAGVAQSPRYKIIEKRQSVAFWCNPISGHATLYWYQQILGQGPKLLIQFQNNGVVDDSQLPKDRFSAERLKGVDSTLKIQPAKLEDSAVYLCASSFTSGHEQYFGPGTRLTVT.

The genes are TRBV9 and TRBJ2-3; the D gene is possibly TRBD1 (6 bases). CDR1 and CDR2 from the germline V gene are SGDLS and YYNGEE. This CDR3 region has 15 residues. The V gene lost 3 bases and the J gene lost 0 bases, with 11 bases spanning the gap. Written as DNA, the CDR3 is TGTGCCAGCAGCGGCCGGGACACGAGCACAGATACGCAGTATTTT. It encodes CASSGRDTSTDTQYF.

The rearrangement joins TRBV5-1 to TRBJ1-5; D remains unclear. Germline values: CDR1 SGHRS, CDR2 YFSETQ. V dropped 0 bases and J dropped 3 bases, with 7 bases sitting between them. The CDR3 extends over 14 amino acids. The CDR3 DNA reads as TGCGCCAGCAGCTTGGACAGTAACAATCAGCCCCAGCATTTT. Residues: CASSLDSNNQPQHF. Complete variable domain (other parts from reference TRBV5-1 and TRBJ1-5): KAGVTQTPRYLIKTRGQQVTLSCSPISGHRSVSWYQQTPGQGLQFLFEYFSETQRNKGNFPGRFSGRQFSNSRSEMNVSTLELGDSALYLCASSLDSNNQPQHFGDGTRLSIL.

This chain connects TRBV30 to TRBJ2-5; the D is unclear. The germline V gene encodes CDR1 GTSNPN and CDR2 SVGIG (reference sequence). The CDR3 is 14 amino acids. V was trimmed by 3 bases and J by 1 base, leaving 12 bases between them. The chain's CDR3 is CAWSSGSAQETQYF. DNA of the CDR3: TGTGCCTGGAGCTCCGGCTCAGCCCAAGAGACCCAGTACTTC.

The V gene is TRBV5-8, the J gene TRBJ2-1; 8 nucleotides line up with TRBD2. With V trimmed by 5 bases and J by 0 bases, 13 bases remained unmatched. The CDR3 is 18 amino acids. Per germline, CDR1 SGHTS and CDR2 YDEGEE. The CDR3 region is CASSELGRVPSSYNEQFF. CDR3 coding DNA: TGTGCCAGCAGTGAACTCGGGAGGGTTCCGAGCTCCTACAATGAGCAGTTCTTC. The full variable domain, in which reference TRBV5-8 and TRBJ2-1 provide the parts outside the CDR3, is EAGVTQSPTHLIKTRGQQATLRCSPISGHTSVYWYQQALGLGLQFLLWYDEGEERNRGNFPPRFSGRQFPNYSSELNVNALELEDSALYLCASSELGRVPSSYNEQFFGPGTRLTVL.